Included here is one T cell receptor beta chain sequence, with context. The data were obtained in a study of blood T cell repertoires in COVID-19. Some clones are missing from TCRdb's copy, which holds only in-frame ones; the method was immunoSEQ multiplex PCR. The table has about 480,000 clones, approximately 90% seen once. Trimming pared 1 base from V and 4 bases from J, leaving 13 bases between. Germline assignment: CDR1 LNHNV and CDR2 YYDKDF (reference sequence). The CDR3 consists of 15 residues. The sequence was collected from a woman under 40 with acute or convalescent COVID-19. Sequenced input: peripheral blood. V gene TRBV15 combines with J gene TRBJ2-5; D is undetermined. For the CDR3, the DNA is TGTGCCACCAGCAGAGCAGTAGAACAGAGAGAGACCCAGTACTTC. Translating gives CATSRAVEQRETQYF.